What follows are 8 T cell receptor beta chains derived from one specimen sequenced in a study of shared clonotypes between healthy human individuals. The table came from immunoSEQ multiplex PCR; TCRdb's copy has only in-frame clones and leaves some out. The sample carries 2 million to 2.5 million clones, roughly 93% recorded once. The sequenced sample was naive CD4+ T cells from PBMCs. Subset indicated: CD45RA+ positively selected. The receptors shown here come from a man in his late teens or twenties in good health. Some clones in this sample may be carry-over from other donors' samples.

This clone showed up just once. V and J are TRBV5-1 and TRBJ2-7, with a weak D call TRBD2 (5 bases). The CDR3 is 13 amino acids. The germline V gene encodes CDR1 SGHRS and CDR2 YFSETQ. The V and J ends lost 4 bases and 1 base respectively, with 9 bases between them. CDR3 protein: CASSVAGSYEQYF. CDR3 coding DNA: TGCGCCAGCAGCGTGGCGGGTTCCTACGAGCAGTACTTC.

The chain joins TRBV5-1 to TRBJ2-6; D uncertain. Germline lookup yields CDR1 SGHRS and CDR2 YFSETQ. V was clipped by 3 bases and J by 2 bases, with 9 bases between them. CDR3 length: 15 amino acids. CDR3 protein: CASSSRRTGANVLTF. As DNA, the CDR3 is TGCGCCAGCAGCTCCAGAAGGACTGGGGCCAACGTCCTGACTTTC.

The chain couples TRBV7-3 to TRBJ2-1, with a tentative D call TRBD1 (6 bases). The CDR3 is made up of 12 amino acids. The germline CDR1 and CDR2 sequences are SGHTA and FQGTGA. Between the trimmed V and J ends, which lost 5 bases and 10 bases, there was a span of 12 bases. CDR3 sequence (DNA): TGTGCCAGCAGCGTACAGGGAGTCGAGCAGTTCTTC. Its protein is CASSVQGVEQFF.

CDR3 DNA: TGTGCCAGCAGCTTGGGCCTGACCAAGAGCTCCTACAATGAGCAGTTCTTC. It codes for CASSLGLTKSSYNEQFF. V is TRBV7-2 and J is TRBJ2-1; the D is unclear. From germline, CDR1 is SGHTA and CDR2 FQGNSA. There are 17 residues in the CDR3. Trimming stripped 3 bases from V and 0 bases from J, with 15 bases between.

This sequence joins TRBV7-2 and TRBJ2-7; 10 bases align to TRBD2. The germline CDR1 and CDR2 sequences are SGHTA and FQGNSA. Trimming removed 2 bases from V and 6 bases from J; junction bases left unmatched: 4. This CDR3 is 14 amino acids long. CDR3 in amino acids: CASSLTSGKGEQYF. The CDR3 region has the DNA TGTGCCAGCAGCTTAACTAGCGGGAAAGGCGAGCAGTACTTC.

The rearrangement joins TRBV5-1 to TRBJ1-2; a weak D match, TRBD1 (6 bases). Germline CDR1 SGHRS, CDR2 YFSETQ. The V and J ends lost 3 bases and 4 bases respectively, with 16 bases between them. This CDR3 has 15 amino acids. CDR3 bases: TGCGCCAGCAGCTCCGACCCCGACAGGAGCTATGGCTACACCTTC. Protein: CASSSDPDRSYGYTF. Full variable domain (remainder filled in from reference TRBV5-1 and TRBJ1-2): KAGVTQTPRYLIKTRGQQVTLSCSPISGHRSVSWYQQTPGQGLQFLFEYFSETQRNKGNFPGRFSGRQFSNSRSEMNVSTLELGDSALYLCASSSDPDRSYGYTFGSGTRLTVV.

The V call is TRBV29-1, the J call TRBJ2-6; TRBD2 is a possible D gene (5 bases). The germline V gene has CDR1 SQVTM and CDR2 ANQGSEA. The CDR3 is 15 amino acids. Trimming pared 3 bases from V and 2 bases from J, leaving 11 bases between. The CDR3 sequence: CSVEGWEPGANVLTF. The CDR3 DNA reads TGCAGCGTTGAGGGGTGGGAGCCTGGGGCCAACGTCCTGACTTTC.

The chain carries TRBV7-7 and TRBJ1-4; tentatively, D is TRBD1 (5 bases). With 5 bases removed from V and 8 bases from J, the gap between germline ends came to 27 bases. The CDR3 totals 18 residues. Germline loops: CDR1 SSHAT, CDR2 FNYEAQ (reference sequence). In nucleotides, the CDR3 is TGTGCCAGCAGCCCAGGCCGGGGGTATAACACGCAGGGAGAAAAACTGTTTTTT. It translates to CASSPGRGYNTQGEKLFF.